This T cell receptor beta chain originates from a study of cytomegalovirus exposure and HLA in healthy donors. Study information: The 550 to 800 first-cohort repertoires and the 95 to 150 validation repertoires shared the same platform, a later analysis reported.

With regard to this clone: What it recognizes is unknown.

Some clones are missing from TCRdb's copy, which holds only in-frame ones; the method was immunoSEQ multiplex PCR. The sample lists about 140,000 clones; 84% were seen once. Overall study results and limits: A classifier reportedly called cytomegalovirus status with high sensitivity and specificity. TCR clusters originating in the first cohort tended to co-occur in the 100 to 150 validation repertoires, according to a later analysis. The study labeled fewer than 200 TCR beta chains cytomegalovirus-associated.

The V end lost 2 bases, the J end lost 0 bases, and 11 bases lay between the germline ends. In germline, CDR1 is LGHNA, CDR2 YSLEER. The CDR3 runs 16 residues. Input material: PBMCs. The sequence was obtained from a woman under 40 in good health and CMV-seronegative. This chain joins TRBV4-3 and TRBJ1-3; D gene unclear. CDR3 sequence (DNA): TGCGCCAGCAGCCAAATAGCCGCGGGCTCTGGAAACACCATATATTTT. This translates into CASSQIAAGSGNTIYF.